This T cell receptor (beta chain) was identified in a study of cytomegalovirus exposure and HLA in healthy donors. The PCR ran on 60 Vbeta and 13 Jbeta primers. The table came from immunoSEQ multiplex PCR; TCRdb's copy has only in-frame clones and leaves some out. Of roughly 250,000 clones listed, about 83% are singletons. CDR1 MNHEY and CDR2 SMNVEV come from the germline V gene (reference sequence). This CDR3 spans 14 amino acids. The V and J ends lost 5 bases and 3 bases respectively, with 14 bases between them. The TCR originated in a woman aged 40 to 50 in good health and CMV-seropositive. This chain joins TRBV27 and TRBJ2-7; maybe TRBD2 (5 bases). The sequenced sample was PBMCs. The CDR3 region has the DNA TGTGCCAGCAGTGAGGGTATGGCTGTCTACGAGCAGTACTTC. Amino acids: CASSEGMAVYEQYF.